The rows below give T cell receptor beta chains drawn from one sample of a study of cytomegalovirus exposure and HLA in healthy donors. Clones were sequenced by immunoSEQ multiplex PCR, and TCRdb holds only the in-frame ones, with some missing. The sample yields about 55,000 clones, around 52% seen once. The specimen was PBMCs. These receptors were obtained from a human donor in good health. Each CDR3 is given without its conserved first and last residue. The size of a clone is reported for some rows only, either as once, few or many, or as a class for expanded clones.

clone_size: .; v_call: TRBV19; cdr3_aa: ASSPGQERLYGYT
clone_size: .; v_call: TRBV5-1; cdr3_aa: ASSPQPTASYEQY
clone_size: .; v_call: TRBV6-5; cdr3_aa: ASSRDSRSQPQH
clone_size: .; v_call: TRBV6-1; cdr3_aa: ASRRQGNNEQF
clone_size: once; v_call: TRBV7-3; cdr3_aa: ASSARLAGGRDEQF
clone_size: .; v_call: TRBV19; cdr3_aa: ARKSRSQY
clone_size: few; v_call: TRBV7-6; cdr3_aa: ASSLRGRAYNEQF
clone_size: .; v_call: TRBV6-5; cdr3_aa: ASSDRQGGFHEQY
clone_size: .; v_call: TRBV5-4; cdr3_aa: ASSPINQGHYGYT
clone_size: .; v_call: TRBV7-2; cdr3_aa: ASSLARTGGDTQY
clone_size: .; v_call: TRBV10-3; cdr3_aa: AIQDPTNEKLF
clone_size: few; v_call: TRBV4-3; cdr3_aa: ASSQAGIYT
clone_size: many; v_call: TRBV5-4; cdr3_aa: ASSVRDYGAGELF
clone_size: .; v_call: TRBV6-5; cdr3_aa: ASVADRANSPLH
clone_size: .; v_call: TRBV18; cdr3_aa: ASSPPIPGQGKGYGYT
clone_size: .; v_call: TRBV28; cdr3_aa: ASSRQGARGYT
clone_size: once; v_call: TRBV9; cdr3_aa: ASSLSQGGQETQY
clone_size: .; v_call: TRBV4-3; cdr3_aa: ASSHFPMDYGYT
clone_size: .; v_call: TRBV5-1; cdr3_aa: ASSLLSPGQETQY
clone_size: .; v_call: TRBV11-2; cdr3_aa: ASSLAGSNSPLH
clone_size: .; v_call: TRBV10-1; cdr3_aa: ASSESGSGYT
clone_size: .; v_call: TRBV30; cdr3_aa: AWAGTRGVSEQY
clone_size: few; v_call: TRBV5-1; cdr3_aa: ASSLGQGNYGYT
clone_size: .; v_call: TRBV29-1; cdr3_aa: SVSDYEQY
clone_size: .; v_call: TRBV4-1; cdr3_aa: ASSQEYRVNYEQY
clone_size: .; v_call: TRBV7-9; cdr3_aa: ASSAGQGAPDTQY
clone_size: .; v_call: TRBV6-6; cdr3_aa: ASSPQGNTIY
clone_size: few; v_call: TRBV27; cdr3_aa: ASSFGQYYGYT
clone_size: few; v_call: TRBV23-1; cdr3_aa: ASSSLRGSTEAF
clone_size: few; v_call: TRBV7-2; cdr3_aa: ASSLVQAGQPQH
clone_size: .; v_call: TRBV9; cdr3_aa: ASNPLPSNNQPQH
clone_size: .; v_call: TRBV4-1; cdr3_aa: ASSQSDRGTGEKLF
clone_size: .; v_call: TRBV30; cdr3_aa: AWSVTSGNSPLH
clone_size: few; v_call: TRBV19; cdr3_aa: ASKIAGNSGELF
clone_size: .; v_call: TRBV9; cdr3_aa: ASSVKYSNTEAF
clone_size: once; v_call: TRBV19; cdr3_aa: ASRARSSGTGELF
clone_size: .; v_call: TRBV9; cdr3_aa: ASSASLAGEQY
clone_size: .; v_call: TRBV29-1; cdr3_aa: SVVKSREETQY
clone_size: few; v_call: TRBV5-1; cdr3_aa: ASSSSGGVTGELF
clone_size: .; v_call: TRBV19; cdr3_aa: ASFGHTQGLIVGYT
clone_size: .; v_call: TRBV7-9; cdr3_aa: ASSSIRDTTVSTNEKLF
clone_size: .; v_call: TRBV29-1; cdr3_aa: SVHGTGSSYEQY
clone_size: few; v_call: TRBV4-1; cdr3_aa: ASSQVMRTVNTGELF
clone_size: once; v_call: TRBV19; cdr3_aa: ASSTVAATNEKLF
clone_size: few; v_call: TRBV5-4; cdr3_aa: ASSPLGGAKTEAF
clone_size: .; v_call: TRBV27; cdr3_aa: ASSLGASYEQY
clone_size: .; v_call: TRBV4-1; cdr3_aa: ASSLGEALAGDQETQY